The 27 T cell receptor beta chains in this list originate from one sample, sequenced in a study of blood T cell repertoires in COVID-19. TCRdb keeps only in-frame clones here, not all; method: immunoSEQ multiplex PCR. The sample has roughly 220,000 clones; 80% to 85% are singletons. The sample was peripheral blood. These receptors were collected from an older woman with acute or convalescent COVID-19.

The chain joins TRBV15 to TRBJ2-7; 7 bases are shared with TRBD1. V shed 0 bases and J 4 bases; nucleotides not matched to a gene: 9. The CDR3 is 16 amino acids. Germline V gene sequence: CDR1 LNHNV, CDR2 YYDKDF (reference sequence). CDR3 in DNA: TGTGCCACCAGCAGAGATCGACAGGGAAGGAGGTACGAGCAGTACTTC. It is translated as CATSRDRQGRRYEQYF.

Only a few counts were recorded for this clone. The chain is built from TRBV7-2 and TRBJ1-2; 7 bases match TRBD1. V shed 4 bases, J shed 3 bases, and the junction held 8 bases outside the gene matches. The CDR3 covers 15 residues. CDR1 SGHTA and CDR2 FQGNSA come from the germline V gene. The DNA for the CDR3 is TGTGCCAGCAGCTGGGACGGGGGACAGTACTATGGCTACACCTTC. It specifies CASSWDGGQYYGYTF.

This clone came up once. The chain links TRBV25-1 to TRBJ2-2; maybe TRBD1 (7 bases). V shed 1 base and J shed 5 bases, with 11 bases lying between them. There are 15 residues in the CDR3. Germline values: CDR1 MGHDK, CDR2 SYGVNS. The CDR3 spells CASSESPGGTGELFF. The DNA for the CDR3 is TGTGCCAGCAGTGAATCACCAGGGGGGACCGGGGAGCTGTTTTTT. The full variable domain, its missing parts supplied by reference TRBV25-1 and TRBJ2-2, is EADIYQTPRYLVIGTGKKITLECSQTMGHDKMYWYQQDPGMELHLIHYSYGVNSTEKGDLSSESTVSRIRTEHFPLTLESARPSHTSQYLCASSESPGGTGELFFGEGSRLTVL.

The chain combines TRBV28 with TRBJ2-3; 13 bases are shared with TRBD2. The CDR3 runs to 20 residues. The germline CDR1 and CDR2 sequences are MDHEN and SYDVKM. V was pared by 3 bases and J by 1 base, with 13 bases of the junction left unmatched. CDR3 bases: TGTGCCAGCAGTTTCCCGATTGGGGGACTAGCGGGGTCTCGCACAGATACGCAGTATTTT. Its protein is CASSFPIGGLAGSRTDTQYF.

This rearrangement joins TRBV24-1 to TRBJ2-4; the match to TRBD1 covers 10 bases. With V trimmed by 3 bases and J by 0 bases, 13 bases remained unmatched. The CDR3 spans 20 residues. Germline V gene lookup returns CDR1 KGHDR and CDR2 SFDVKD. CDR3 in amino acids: CATSDDRGRPDRLAKNIQYF. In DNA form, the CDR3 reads TGTGCCACCAGTGATGACAGGGGGCGGCCAGATCGATTAGCCAAAAACATTCAGTACTTC.

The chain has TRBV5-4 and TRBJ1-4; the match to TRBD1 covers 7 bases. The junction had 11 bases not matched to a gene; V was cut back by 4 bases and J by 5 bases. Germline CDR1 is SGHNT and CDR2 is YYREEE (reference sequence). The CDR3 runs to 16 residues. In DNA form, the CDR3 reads TGTGCCAGCAGCGGCAATCCGGGACAGCAGAATGAAAAACTGTTTTTT. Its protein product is CASSGNPGQQNEKLFF.

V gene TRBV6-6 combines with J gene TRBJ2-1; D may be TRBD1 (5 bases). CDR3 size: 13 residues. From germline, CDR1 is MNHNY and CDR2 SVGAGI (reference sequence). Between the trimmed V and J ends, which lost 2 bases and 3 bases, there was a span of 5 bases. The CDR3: CASSYGHYNEQFF. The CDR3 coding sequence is TGTGCCAGCAGTTACGGACACTACAATGAGCAGTTCTTC.

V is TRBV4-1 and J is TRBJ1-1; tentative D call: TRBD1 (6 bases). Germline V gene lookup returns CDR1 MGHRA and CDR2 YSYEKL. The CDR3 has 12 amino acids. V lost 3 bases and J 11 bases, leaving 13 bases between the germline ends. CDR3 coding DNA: TGCGCCAGCAGCCAGGTCACAGGGAAGGCTTTCTTT. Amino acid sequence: CASSQVTGKAFF.

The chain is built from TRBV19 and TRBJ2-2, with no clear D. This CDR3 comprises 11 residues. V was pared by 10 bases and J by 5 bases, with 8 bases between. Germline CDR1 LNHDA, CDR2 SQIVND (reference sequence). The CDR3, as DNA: TGTGCCACTTCTCGGACCGGGGAGCTGTTTTTT. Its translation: CATSRTGELFF.

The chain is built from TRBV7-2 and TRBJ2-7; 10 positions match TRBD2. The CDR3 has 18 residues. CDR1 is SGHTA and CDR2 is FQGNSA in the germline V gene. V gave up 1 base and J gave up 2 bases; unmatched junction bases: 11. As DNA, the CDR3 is TGTGCCAGCAGCTTAGTATGGCCTAGCGGGGGTCCGCCCTACGAGCAGTACTTC. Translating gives CASSLVWPSGGPPYEQYF.

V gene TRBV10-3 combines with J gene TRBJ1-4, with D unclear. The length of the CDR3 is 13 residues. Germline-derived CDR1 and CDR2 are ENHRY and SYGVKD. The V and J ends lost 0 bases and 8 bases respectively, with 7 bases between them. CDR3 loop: CAISESFQEKLFF. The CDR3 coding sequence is TGTGCCATCAGTGAGTCGTTCCAGGAAAAACTGTTTTTT.

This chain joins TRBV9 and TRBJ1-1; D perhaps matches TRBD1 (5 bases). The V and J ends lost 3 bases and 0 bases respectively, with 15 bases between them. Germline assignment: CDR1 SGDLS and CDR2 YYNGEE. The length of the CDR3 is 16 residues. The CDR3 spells CASSEGRGFLNTEAFF. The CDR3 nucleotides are TGTGCCAGCAGCGAGGGGAGGGGATTCCTGAACACTGAAGCTTTCTTT. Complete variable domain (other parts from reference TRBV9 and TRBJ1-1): DSGVTQTPKHLITATGQRVTLRCSPRSGDLSVYWYQQSLDQGLQFLIQYYNGEERAKGNILERFSAQQFPDLHSELNLSSLELGDSALYFCASSEGRGFLNTEAFFGQGTRLTVV.

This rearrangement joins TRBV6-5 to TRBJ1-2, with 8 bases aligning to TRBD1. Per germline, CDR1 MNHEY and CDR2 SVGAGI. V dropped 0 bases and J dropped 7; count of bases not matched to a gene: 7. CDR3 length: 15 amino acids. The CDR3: CASSYSGQASAGYTF. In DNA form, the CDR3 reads TGTGCCAGCAGTTACTCGGGACAGGCCAGTGCTGGCTACACCTTC.

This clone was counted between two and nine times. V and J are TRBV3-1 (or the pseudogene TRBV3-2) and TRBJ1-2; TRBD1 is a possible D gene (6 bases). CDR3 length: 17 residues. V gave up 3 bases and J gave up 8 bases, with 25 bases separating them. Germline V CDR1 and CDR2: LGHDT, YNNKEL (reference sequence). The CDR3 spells CASSQTLGGRTSGGYTF. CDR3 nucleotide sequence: TGTGCCAGCAGCCAGACCCTCGGGGGGCGAACGTCCGGCGGCTACACCTTC.

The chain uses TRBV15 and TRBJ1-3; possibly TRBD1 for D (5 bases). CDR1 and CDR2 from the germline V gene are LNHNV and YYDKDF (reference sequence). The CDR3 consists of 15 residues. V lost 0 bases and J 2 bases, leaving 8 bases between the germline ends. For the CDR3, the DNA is TGTGCCACCAGCAGAGATTTCAGGGCTGGAAACACCATATATTTT. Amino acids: CATSRDFRAGNTIYF.

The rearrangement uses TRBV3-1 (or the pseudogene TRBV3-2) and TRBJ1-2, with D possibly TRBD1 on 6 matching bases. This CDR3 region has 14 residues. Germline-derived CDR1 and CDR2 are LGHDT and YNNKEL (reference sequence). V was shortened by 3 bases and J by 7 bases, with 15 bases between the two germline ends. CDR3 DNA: TGTGCCAGCAGCCAGCGGACAGATCCTCGTGGCTACACCTTC. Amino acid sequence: CASSQRTDPRGYTF.

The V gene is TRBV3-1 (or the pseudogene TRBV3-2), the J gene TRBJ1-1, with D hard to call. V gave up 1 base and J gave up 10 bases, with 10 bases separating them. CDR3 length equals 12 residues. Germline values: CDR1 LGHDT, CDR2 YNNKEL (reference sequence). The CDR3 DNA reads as TGTGCCAGCAGCCAAGGCCCTAGAGGAGCTTTCTTT. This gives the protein CASSQGPRGAFF.

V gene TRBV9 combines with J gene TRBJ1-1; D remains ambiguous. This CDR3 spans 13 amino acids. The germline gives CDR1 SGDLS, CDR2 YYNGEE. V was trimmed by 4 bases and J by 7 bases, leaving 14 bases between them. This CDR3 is CASSSKAEDEAFF. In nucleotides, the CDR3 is TGTGCCAGCAGCTCCAAAGCGGAAGATGAAGCTTTCTTT. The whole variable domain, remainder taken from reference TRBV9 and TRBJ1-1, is DSGVTQTPKHLITATGQRVTLRCSPRSGDLSVYWYQQSLDQGLQFLIQYYNGEERAKGNILERFSAQQFPDLHSELNLSSLELGDSALYFCASSSKAEDEAFFGQGTRLTVV.

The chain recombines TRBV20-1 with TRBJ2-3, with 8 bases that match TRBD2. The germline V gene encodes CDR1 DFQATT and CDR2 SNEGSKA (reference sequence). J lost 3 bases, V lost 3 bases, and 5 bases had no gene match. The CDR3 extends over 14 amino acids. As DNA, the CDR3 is TGCAGTGCTAGTCGGGGGGGGCCGACAGATACGCAGTATTTT. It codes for CSASRGGPTDTQYF.

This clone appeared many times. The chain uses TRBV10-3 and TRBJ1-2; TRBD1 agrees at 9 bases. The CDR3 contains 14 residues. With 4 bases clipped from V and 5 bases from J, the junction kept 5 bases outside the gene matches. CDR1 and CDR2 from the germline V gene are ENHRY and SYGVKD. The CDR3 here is CAISVSDRGYGYTF. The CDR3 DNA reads TGTGCCATCAGTGTTTCGGACAGGGGTTATGGCTACACCTTC.

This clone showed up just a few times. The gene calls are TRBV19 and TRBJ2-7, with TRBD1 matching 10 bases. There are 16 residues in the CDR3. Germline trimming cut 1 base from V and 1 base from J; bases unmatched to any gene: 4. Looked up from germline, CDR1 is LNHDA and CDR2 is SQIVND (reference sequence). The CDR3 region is CASSIALDRGSYEQYF. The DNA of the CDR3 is TGTGCCAGTAGTATAGCCCTGGACAGGGGGTCCTACGAGCAGTACTTC.

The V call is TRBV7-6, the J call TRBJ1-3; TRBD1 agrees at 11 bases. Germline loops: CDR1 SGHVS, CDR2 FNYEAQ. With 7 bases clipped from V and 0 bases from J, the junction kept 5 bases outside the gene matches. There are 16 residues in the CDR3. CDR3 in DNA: TGTGCCAGCACCGGACAGGGGGCCAGCTCTGGAAACACCATATATTTT. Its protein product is CASTGQGASSGNTIYF.

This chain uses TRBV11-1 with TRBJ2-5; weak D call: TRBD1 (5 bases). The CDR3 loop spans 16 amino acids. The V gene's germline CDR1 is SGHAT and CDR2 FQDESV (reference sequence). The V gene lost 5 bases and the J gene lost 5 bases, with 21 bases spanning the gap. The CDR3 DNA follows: TGTGCCAGCAGCCCAAAGGGGCCGGCAGACCGGGAGACCCAGTACTTC. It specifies CASSPKGPADRETQYF.

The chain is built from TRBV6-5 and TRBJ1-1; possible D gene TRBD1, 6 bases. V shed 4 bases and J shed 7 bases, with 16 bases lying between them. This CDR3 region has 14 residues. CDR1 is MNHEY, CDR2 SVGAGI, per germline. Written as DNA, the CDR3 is TGTGCCAGCAGTTTTCTCCGGGACAAAAGTGAAGCTTTCTTT. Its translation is CASSFLRDKSEAFF.

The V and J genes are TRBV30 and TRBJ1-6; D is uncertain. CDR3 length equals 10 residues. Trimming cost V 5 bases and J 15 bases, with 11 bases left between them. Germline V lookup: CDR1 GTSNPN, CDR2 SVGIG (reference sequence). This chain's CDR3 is CAWESGDLHF. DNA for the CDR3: TGTGCCTGGGAAAGCGGGGACCTCCACTTT.

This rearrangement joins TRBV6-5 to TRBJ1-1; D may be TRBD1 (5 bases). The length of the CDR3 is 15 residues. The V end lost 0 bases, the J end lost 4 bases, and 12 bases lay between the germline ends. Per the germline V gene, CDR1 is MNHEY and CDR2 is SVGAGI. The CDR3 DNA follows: TGTGCCAGCAGTTACTCCACTGGACACCCCACTGAAGCTTTCTTT. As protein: CASSYSTGHPTEAFF.

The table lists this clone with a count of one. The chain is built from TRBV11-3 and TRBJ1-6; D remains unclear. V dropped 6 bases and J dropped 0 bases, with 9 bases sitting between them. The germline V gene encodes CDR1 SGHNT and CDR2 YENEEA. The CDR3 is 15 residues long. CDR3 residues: CASSPYGSYNSPLHF. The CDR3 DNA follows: TGTGCCAGCAGTCCCTACGGCTCCTATAATTCACCCCTCCACTTT.